Included here is one T cell receptor beta chain sequence, with context. Its specificity is not known. This sample was included in a study of cytomegalovirus exposure and HLA in healthy donors. Primers: 60 Vbeta forward and 13 Jbeta reverse. Using immunoSEQ multiplex PCR, the repertoire was profiled, and TCRdb retains in-frame clones only, with some absent. This table has about 90,000 clones, 60% to 80% appearing once. Findings and caveats of the study: There were under 200 TCR beta chains listed as cytomegalovirus-associated. Several top significant clusters appeared, in a later analysis, to be linked to common viral pathogens.

J gave up 8 bases and V 4 bases, and 19 bases lay outside the gene matches. CDR1 and CDR2 from the germline V gene are MGHRA and YSYEKL. CDR3 length: 19 residues. The sequence was collected from an older woman in good health and CMV-seropositive. The V and J genes are TRBV4-1 and TRBJ2-1; 11 positions match TRBD2. The material sequenced was PBMCs. CDR3 loop: CASSLQGASRLAGRDEQFF. CDR3 DNA sequence: TGCGCCAGCAGCCTACAGGGGGCGTCGAGACTAGCGGGAAGGGATGAGCAGTTCTTC.